The T cell receptor (beta chain) described here comes from a study of identifying expanded T cells in peripheral blood. Collection occurred without any documented infections or immune events in donors. The study's findings and limits: Differentially abundant clones: 0.95 to 1.5 between replicates, 15 to 17 at 2 to 3 weeks, under 25 at four. Clone count variance between roughly 2-week samples rose with total template count.

With respect to this clone: Antigen: not known. The identical CDR3 is also encoded by other nucleotide sequences in the sample.

Measured with immunoSEQ multiplex PCR; TCRdb has only the in-frame clones, and not every one. This sample has some 78,000 clones; roughly 86% occur once, and the top ten carry 15% to 20%. Trimming cost V 0 bases and J 7 bases, with 7 bases left between them. The CDR3 length is 13 residues. Germline V lookup: CDR1 MNHEY, CDR2 SMNVEV (reference sequence). The material sequenced was blood. This receptor was taken from a person aged 18-70 years in good health. The chain employs TRBV27 and TRBJ1-5; D may be TRBD1 (5 bases). Here the CDR3 DNA reads TGTGCCAGCAGTTTATCAGGGGTACAGCCCCAGCATTTT. As protein: CASSLSGVQPQHF.